The source of this T cell receptor beta chain is a study of regulatory T cells in long-lasting Graves disease. The sample's time point: persistent/refractory GD, antithyroid drugs over 5 years with positive TRAb. PBMC-derived RNA was used for the TCR library. CDR3-region Arm-PCR and iRepertoire HTBI primers produced the TCR beta libraries. TCRdb re-analysed the multiplex PCR reads in MiXCR, keeping a single row per CDR3 protein. The table lists around 460,000 distinct CDR3 sequences, roughly 21% of them singletons. The CDR3 spans 17 residues. Trimming took off 8 bases at V and 0 bases at J, with 19 bases between the two ends. This clonotype has a handful of counts. Its antigen is not known. Regarding the study as a whole: Persistent patients shared more public clonotypes (about 2,800) than newly diagnosed patients (roughly 960).

This chain joins TRBV12-3 or TRBV12-4 and TRBJ2-2, with D perhaps given as TRBD1 or TRBD2 (6 bases each). The receptor's source is a female donor with Graves disease. Sequences were derived from peripheral blood mononuclear cells (PBMCs), sampled when the disease was refractory, from a patient treated with antithyroid drugs. The CDR3 nucleotides read TGTGCCAGCCCCGGGTTTCTCGGGGGCCCGAACACCGGGGAGCTGTTTTTT. This codes for CASPGFLGGPNTGELFF.